The 26 T cell receptor beta chains below come from one sample, sequenced in a study of PD-L1 blockade in urothelial cancer. Some clones are missing from TCRdb's copy, which holds only in-frame ones; the method was immunoSEQ multiplex PCR. Here the sample spans just over 50,000 clones, 70% to 85% being singletons. Sample: PBMCs, taken around atezolizumab (anti-PD-L1) treatment. All receptors come from a man in his 70s with urothelial cancer.

The V gene is TRBV4-3, the J gene TRBJ2-3, with 10 bases lining up with TRBD1. This CDR3 has 17 amino acids. Germline V gene sequence: CDR1 LGHNA, CDR2 YSLEER. With 3 bases clipped from V and 5 bases from J, the junction kept 11 bases outside the gene matches. CDR3: CASSQGQGSDAGDTQYF. The CDR3 nucleotides read TGCGCCAGCAGCCAGGGACAGGGGTCCGATGCCGGAGATACGCAGTATTTT.

The gene calls are TRBV19 and TRBJ2-3, with D possibly matching TRBD2 (6 bases). The CDR3 is made up of 15 amino acids. Trimming cost V 5 bases and J 4 bases, with 16 bases left between them. Germline V gene lookup returns CDR1 LNHDA and CDR2 SQIVND (reference sequence). The CDR3 is CASSAYREMADTQYF. CDR3 DNA: TGTGCCAGTAGTGCCTACCGGGAGATGGCAGATACGCAGTATTTT.

V gene TRBV4-3 combines with J gene TRBJ1-2; D unresolved. CDR1 and CDR2 from the germline V gene are LGHNA and YSLEER. This CDR3 has 14 residues. Trimming removed 4 bases from V and 2 bases from J, with 11 bases in between. The DNA of the CDR3 is TGCGCCAGCAGCCCCGGGAAGGGAAACTATGGCTACACCTTC. It encodes CASSPGKGNYGYTF.

The chain employs TRBV28 and TRBJ1-1, with 9 nucleotides matching TRBD1. J was trimmed by 1 base and V by 6 bases; bases with no gene match: 6. This CDR3 has 15 residues. The V gene's germline CDR1 is MDHEN and CDR2 SYDVKM. This chain's CDR3 is CASRPDRGRNTEAFF. CDR3 in DNA: TGTGCCAGCAGGCCAGACAGGGGGAGGAACACTGAAGCTTTCTTT.

The CDR3 DNA reads as TGTGCCAGCTCACCATCATACAGGGTCCGTGAGCAGTTCTTC. Encoded protein: CASSPSYRVREQFF. The chain couples TRBV18 to TRBJ2-1; maybe TRBD1 (6 bases). V was clipped by 2 bases and J by 9 bases, with 14 bases between them. The CDR3 is 14 amino acids. The germline gives CDR1 KGHSH, CDR2 LQKENI. The full variable domain, with the rest looked up from reference TRBV18 and TRBJ2-1, is NAGVMQNPRHLVRRRGQEARLRCSPMKGHSHVYWYRQLPEEGLKFMVYLQKENIIDESGMPKERFSAEFPKEGPSILRIQQVVRGDSAAYFCASSPSYRVREQFFGPGTRLTVL.

V is TRBV4-1 and J is TRBJ2-2; tentatively, D is TRBD1 (5 bases). CDR3 length: 15 amino acids. The V gene's germline CDR1 is MGHRA and CDR2 YSYEKL. Trimming left V 2 bases short and J 0 bases short, with 7 bases between. CDR3 in amino acids: CASSQPGTNTGELFF. The CDR3 bases are TGCGCCAGCAGCCAACCAGGGACGAACACCGGGGAGCTGTTTTTT.

This clone showed up just once. The chain joins TRBV6-1 to TRBJ1-3; D may be TRBD1 (6 bases). The CDR3 spans 14 residues. Germline V lookup: CDR1 MNHNS, CDR2 SASEGT. Trimming removed 11 bases at V and 1 base at J, with 15 bases between. The CDR3: CAGRGRGSGNTIYF. DNA of the CDR3: TGTGCCGGACGGGGTAGGGGGTCTGGAAACACCATATATTTT.

The chain is built from TRBV28 and TRBJ2-2; 7 positions match TRBD1. The CDR3 runs to 14 residues. CDR1 MDHEN and CDR2 SYDVKM come from the germline V gene. J lost 4 bases, V lost 5 bases, and 4 bases had no gene match. The CDR3 loop reads CASSLGQSTGELFF. Here the CDR3 DNA reads TGTGCCAGCAGTCTGGGACAGTCCACCGGGGAGCTGTTTTTT.

The chain combines TRBV19 with TRBJ1-2; no clear D gene. This CDR3 is 13 amino acids long. V lost 8 bases and J 10 bases, leaving 20 bases between the germline ends. Germline V gene data show CDR1 as LNHDA and CDR2 as SQIVND (reference sequence). CDR3 DNA sequence: TGTGCCAGTGGCGGTTTTGCCTTCTCGGCCTACACCTTC. It yields the protein CASGGFAFSAYTF.

J is TRBJ1-3 and V is TRBV4-1, with D uncertain. The CDR3 is 14 amino acids. The germline CDR1 and CDR2 sequences are MGHRA and YSYEKL. The V and J ends lost 3 bases and 0 bases respectively, with 6 bases between them. Here the CDR3 DNA reads TGCGCCAGCAGCCAGATGAGCTCTGGAAACACCATATATTTT. Amino acids: CASSQMSSGNTIYF.

The rearrangement joins TRBV2 to TRBJ2-7; 8 bases map to TRBD2. The CDR3 length is 14 residues. Germline V lookup: CDR1 SNHLY, CDR2 FYNNEI. V was clipped by 4 bases and J by 4 bases; unmatched bases: 6. The CDR3 region has the DNA TGTGCCAGCAGTGGAGGAGCGGGAGAGTACGAGCAGTACTTC. Protein sequence: CASSGGAGEYEQYF.

The J gene is TRBJ2-1, the V gene TRBV11-3, with D possibly being TRBD2 (5 bases). The germline V gene has CDR1 SGHNT and CDR2 YENEEA. The CDR3 consists of 14 residues. Trimming stripped 5 bases from V and 6 bases from J, with 14 bases between. The CDR3 sequence: CASSNPPGFNEQFF. CDR3 in DNA: TGTGCCAGCAGCAATCCCCCGGGGTTCAATGAGCAGTTCTTC.

This chain joins TRBV5-4 and TRBJ1-2; no clear D. Germline values: CDR1 SGHNT, CDR2 YYREEE (reference sequence). This CDR3 region has 14 residues. The V and J ends lost 0 bases and 1 base respectively, with 7 bases between them. In nucleotides, the CDR3 is TGTGCCAGCAGCTTGGGCAGGAATAACTATGGCTACACCTTC. Translated: CASSLGRNNYGYTF.

CDR3 loop: CASSLLQRRTEAFF. The CDR3 nucleotides read TGTGCCAGCAGCCTTTTACAGAGACGCACTGAAGCTTTCTTT. The chain uses TRBV5-6 and TRBJ1-1; D is unclear. V was clipped by 4 bases and J by 4 bases, with 14 bases between them. Germline CDR1 SGHDT, CDR2 YYEEEE. This CDR3 spans 14 amino acids.

This sequence joins TRBV11-3 and TRBJ2-1, with D possibly matching TRBD1 (5 bases). The CDR3 spans 15 residues. V shed 3 bases and J shed 0 bases, with 9 bases lying between them. Germline V lookup: CDR1 SGHNT, CDR2 YENEEA. Here the CDR3 DNA reads TGTGCCAGCAGCTTTCAGGGTTCCTCCTACAATGAGCAGTTCTTC. Translated, it gives CASSFQGSSYNEQFF.

This chain uses TRBV28 with TRBJ1-5, with 8 bases matching TRBD1. Germline-derived CDR1 and CDR2 are MDHEN and SYDVKM. This CDR3 is built from 18 residues. J gave up 6 bases and V 5 bases, and 18 bases lay outside the gene matches. The CDR3 bases are TGTGCCAGCAGTCCACAGCAGGGGGCTACTGTCTTTGCTCAGCCCCAGCATTTT. Protein: CASSPQQGATVFAQPQHF.

The chain couples TRBV18 to TRBJ1-5, with 10 bases fitting TRBD1. The CDR3 length is 15 residues. From germline, CDR1 is KGHSH and CDR2 LQKENI. Trimming removed 4 bases from V and 4 bases from J; junction bases left unmatched: 4. CDR3 residues: CASSLGQGPNQPQHF. The DNA for the CDR3 is TGTGCCAGCTCACTGGGACAGGGGCCAAATCAGCCCCAGCATTTT.

The gene calls are TRBV19 and TRBJ1-2; D is unresolved. CDR3 length equals 14 residues. The V and J ends lost 4 bases and 5 bases respectively, with 14 bases between them. CDR1 LNHDA and CDR2 SQIVND come from the germline V gene (reference sequence). The CDR3 nucleotides read TGTGCCAGTAGTACCGGTGTCGCTCGTTATGGCTACACCTTC. This sequence encodes CASSTGVARYGYTF.

This clone has only one observation. This rearrangement joins TRBV7-9 to TRBJ1-1; the D gene is possibly TRBD1 (5 bases). Trimming shortened V by 5 bases and J by 3 bases, and 16 bases separated the two germline ends. The CDR3 is 15 residues long. Germline V CDR1 and CDR2: SEHNR, FQNEAQ (reference sequence). The DNA of the CDR3 is TGTGCCAGCAGCGCCTTGGACACCGATGACACTGAAGCTTTCTTT. It yields the protein CASSALDTDDTEAFF. Using reference TRBV7-9 and TRBJ1-1 for the parts outside the CDR3, the full variable domain is DTGVSQNPRHKITKRGQNVTFRCDPISEHNRLYWYRQTLGQGPEFLTYFQNEAQLEKSRLLSDRFSAERPKGSFSTLEIQRTEQGDSAMYLCASSALDTDDTEAFFGQGTRLTVV.

The V gene is TRBV7-9, the J gene TRBJ1-2; tentative D call: TRBD1 (6 bases). The CDR3 is 15 residues long. CDR1 SEHNR and CDR2 FQNEAQ come from the germline V gene (reference sequence). V dropped 0 bases and J dropped 3 bases, with 11 bases sitting between them. The CDR3 spells CASSLALDSYYGYTF. The CDR3 DNA is TGTGCCAGCAGCTTAGCGCTGGACAGCTACTATGGCTACACCTTC.

The gene calls are TRBV19 and TRBJ2-7; the match to TRBD1 covers 7 bases. Germline loops: CDR1 LNHDA, CDR2 SQIVND (reference sequence). The CDR3 consists of 15 residues. V gave up 6 bases and J gave up 2 bases; unmatched junction bases: 10. The CDR3 loop is CASSRQGRSPYEQYF. Written as DNA, the CDR3 is TGTGCCAGTAGCCGACAGGGTAGAAGCCCCTACGAGCAGTACTTC.

This rearrangement joins TRBV7-9 to TRBJ2-3; 14 bases match TRBD2. V shed 4 bases and J 5 bases; nucleotides not matched to a gene: 5. The CDR3 runs 16 residues. In germline, CDR1 is SEHNR, CDR2 FQNEAQ (reference sequence). The CDR3 DNA follows: TGTGCCAGCAGCTCGGGACTAGCGGGAGTGTTAGATACGCAGTATTTT. Translation gives CASSSGLAGVLDTQYF. The whole variable domain, filled in from reference TRBV7-9 and TRBJ2-3, reads DTGVSQNPRHKITKRGQNVTFRCDPISEHNRLYWYRQTLGQGPEFLTYFQNEAQLEKSRLLSDRFSAERPKGSFSTLEIQRTEQGDSAMYLCASSSGLAGVLDTQYFGPGTRLTVL.

This chain links TRBV2 with TRBJ1-2, with no clear D. Trimming left V 4 bases short and J 8 bases short, with 14 bases between. Germline CDR1 and CDR2: SNHLY and FYNNEI. This CDR3 has 13 amino acids. The CDR3 loop is CASSVTGLRGYTF. CDR3 DNA sequence: TGTGCCAGCAGTGTTACGGGGTTGAGGGGCTACACCTTC.

This clone was counted a single time. The rearrangement joins TRBV11-1 to TRBJ2-5, with D uncertain. V dropped 3 bases and J dropped 3 bases, with 14 bases sitting between them. CDR1 SGHAT and CDR2 FQDESV come from the germline V gene (reference sequence). The CDR3 consists of 15 residues. The CDR3 bases are TGTGCCAGCAGCTTTTTTAAAGTGGCAGAAGAGACCCAGTACTTC. This translates into CASSFFKVAEETQYF.

J is TRBJ1-3 and V is TRBV5-4; 8 bases fit TRBD1. The trim removed 0 bases at V and 8 bases at J, leaving 4 bases unmatched. The CDR3 loop spans 14 amino acids. Per the germline V gene, CDR1 is SGHNT and CDR2 is YYREEE (reference sequence). As DNA, the CDR3 is TGTGCCAGCAGCTTGGCCGGCAGGGGGCACACCATATATTTT. Translation gives CASSLAGRGHTIYF.

This chain joins TRBV18 and TRBJ2-4; 7 bases match TRBD1. Germline-derived CDR1 and CDR2 are KGHSH and LQKENI. CDR3 length: 13 residues. V lost 6 bases to trimming and J lost 4 bases; unmatched junction nucleotides: 3. CDR3 nucleotide sequence: TGTGCCAGCTCCCTGGGACAGAAAAACATTCAGTACTTC. Translating gives CASSLGQKNIQYF. Drawing the rest from reference TRBV18 and TRBJ2-4, the complete variable domain is NAGVMQNPRHLVRRRGQEARLRCSPMKGHSHVYWYRQLPEEGLKFMVYLQKENIIDESGMPKERFSAEFPKEGPSILRIQQVVRGDSAAYFCASSLGQKNIQYFGAGTRLSVL.